This T cell receptor (beta chain) was observed in a study of blood T cell repertoires in COVID-19. Sequenced by immunoSEQ multiplex PCR; TCRdb stores in-frame clones only, minus some. The data show 440,000 or so clones, around nine tenths seen once. The source of this sequence is a woman aged 40 to 55 with COVID-19, enrolled during active disease. The sequenced material came from peripheral blood.

The CDR3 coding sequence is TGTGCCAGTAGTATCGGGACTAGCGGAGATTACGAGCAGTACTTC. The encoded protein is CASSIGTSGDYEQYF. The gene calls are TRBV19 and TRBJ2-7; 11 bases fit TRBD2. This CDR3 comprises 15 residues. Unmatched junction bases numbered 5, after V lost 3 bases and J lost 4 bases. CDR1 is LNHDA and CDR2 is SQIVND in the germline V gene (reference sequence).